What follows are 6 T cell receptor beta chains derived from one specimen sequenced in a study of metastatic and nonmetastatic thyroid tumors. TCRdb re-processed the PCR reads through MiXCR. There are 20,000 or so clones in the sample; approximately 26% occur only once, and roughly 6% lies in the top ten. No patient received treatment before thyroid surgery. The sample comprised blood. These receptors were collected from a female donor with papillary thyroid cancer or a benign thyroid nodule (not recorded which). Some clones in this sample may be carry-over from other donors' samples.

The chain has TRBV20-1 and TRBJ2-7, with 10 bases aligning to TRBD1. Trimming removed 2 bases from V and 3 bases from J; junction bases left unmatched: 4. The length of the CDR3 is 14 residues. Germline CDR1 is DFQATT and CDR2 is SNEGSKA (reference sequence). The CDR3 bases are TGCAGTGCTAGAACTGGACAGGGGGGCTACGAGCAGTACTTC. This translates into CSARTGQGGYEQYF.

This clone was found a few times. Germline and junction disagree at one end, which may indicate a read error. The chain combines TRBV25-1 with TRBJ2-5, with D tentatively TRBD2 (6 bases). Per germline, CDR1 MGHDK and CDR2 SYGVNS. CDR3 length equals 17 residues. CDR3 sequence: CAISEVGASVRRWTQYF. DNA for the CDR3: TGTGCCATCAGTGAAGTAGGGGCTAGCGTGAGGAGGTGGACCCAGTACTTC.

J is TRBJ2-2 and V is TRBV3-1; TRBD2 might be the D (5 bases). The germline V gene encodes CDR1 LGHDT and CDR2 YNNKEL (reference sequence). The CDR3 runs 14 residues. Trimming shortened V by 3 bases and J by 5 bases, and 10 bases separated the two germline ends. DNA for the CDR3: TGTGCCAGCAGCCAGCGAGCGGAAACCGGGGAGCTGTTTTTT. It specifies CASSQRAETGELFF.

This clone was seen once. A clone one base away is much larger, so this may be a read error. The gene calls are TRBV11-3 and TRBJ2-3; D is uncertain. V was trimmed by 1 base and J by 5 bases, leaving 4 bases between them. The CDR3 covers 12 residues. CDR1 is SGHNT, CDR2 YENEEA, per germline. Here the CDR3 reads CASSLVKDTQYF. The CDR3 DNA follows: TGTGCCAGCAGCTTAGTGAAAGATACGCAGTATTTT.

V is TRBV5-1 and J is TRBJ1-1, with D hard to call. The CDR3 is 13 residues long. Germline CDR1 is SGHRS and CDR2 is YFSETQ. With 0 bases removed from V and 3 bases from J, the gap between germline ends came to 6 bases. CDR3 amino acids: CASSLAGYTEAFF. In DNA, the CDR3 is TGCGCCAGCAGCTTGGCAGGATACACTGAAGCTTTCTTT.

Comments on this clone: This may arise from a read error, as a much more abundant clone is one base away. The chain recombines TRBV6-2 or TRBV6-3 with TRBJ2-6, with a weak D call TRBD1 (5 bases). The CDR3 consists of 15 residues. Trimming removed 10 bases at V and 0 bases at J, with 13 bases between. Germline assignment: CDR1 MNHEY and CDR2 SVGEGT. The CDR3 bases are TGTGCCATCATCCCCGACAGCTCTGGGGCCAACGTCCTGACTTTC. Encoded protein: CAIIPDSSGANVLTF.